The 27 T cell receptor beta chains below come from one sample, sequenced in a study of OX40 agonist ivuxolimab in advanced cancers. Measured with immunoSEQ multiplex PCR; TCRdb has only the in-frame clones, and not every one. The sample lists tens of thousands of clones, roughly 91% seen once, with 0.45% to 0.55% in the top ten. The sample consisted of CD4+ or CD8+ T cells sorted from blood, taken in a trial of the OX40 agonist ivuxolimab. The receptors here all came from an adult with an advanced solid tumor such as melanoma, head and neck, liver or kidney cancer.

This chain connects TRBV7-2 to TRBJ1-5; a weak D match, TRBD1 (5 bases). The CDR3 contains 14 residues. Germline CDR1 and CDR2: SGHTA and FQGNSA. V dropped 3 bases and J dropped 5 bases, with 11 bases sitting between them. The CDR3: CASSLGQGYQPQHF. CDR3 DNA: TGTGCCAGCAGCTTGGGGCAGGGCTATCAGCCCCAGCATTTT.

The V gene is TRBV4-3, the J gene TRBJ2-3; maybe TRBD2 (6 bases). Germline V gene lookup returns CDR1 LGHNA and CDR2 YSLEER. Trimming stripped 5 bases from V and 1 base from J, with 13 bases between. The CDR3 runs to 15 residues. CDR3 in DNA: TGCGCCAGCAGCGTGGAGGGGACGGGCACAGATACGCAGTATTTT. Translation gives CASSVEGTGTDTQYF.

CDR3 sequence (DNA): TGTGCCAGCAGAGGGACAGGGTTGGATGGCTACACCTTC. Amino acids: CASRGTGLDGYTF. The chain combines TRBV2 with TRBJ1-2, with 9 bases that match TRBD1. The V gene's germline CDR1 is SNHLY and CDR2 FYNNEI. V shed 6 bases, J shed 6 bases, and the junction held 5 bases outside the gene matches. The CDR3 spans 13 residues.

This clone was detected only a few times. The chain joins TRBV5-4 to TRBJ1-6; no definite D call. The CDR3 is 14 amino acids. Between the trimmed V and J ends, which lost 4 bases and 7 bases, there was a span of 12 bases. Germline V CDR1 and CDR2: SGHNT, YYREEE (reference sequence). The CDR3 region is CASSPPAQNSPLHF. Here the CDR3 DNA reads TGTGCCAGCAGCCCCCCCGCCCAAAATTCACCCCTCCACTTT.

The chain recombines TRBV5-1 with TRBJ2-1, with D hard to call. The CDR3 is 13 amino acids. Trimming removed 3 bases at V and 7 bases at J, with 11 bases between. Germline CDR1 and CDR2: SGHRS and YFSETQ. The CDR3 DNA sequence: TGCGCCAGCAGCTCCCGATGGTGGAATGAGCAGTTCTTC. It codes for CASSSRWWNEQFF.

This clone was seen only once. V gene TRBV15 combines with J gene TRBJ2-7; 7 bases match TRBD2. CDR1 and CDR2 (germline): LNHNV, YYDKDF (reference sequence). J gave up 3 bases and V 0 bases, and 11 bases lay outside the gene matches. CDR3 length equals 17 residues. The CDR3 protein is CATSREIMRDYHYEQYF. The CDR3 DNA sequence: TGTGCCACCAGCAGAGAAATTATGAGGGACTACCACTACGAGCAGTACTTC.

The chain links TRBV29-1 to TRBJ2-5; TRBD1 matches 7 bases. The junction had 16 bases not matched to a gene; V was cut back by 4 bases and J by 5 bases. Germline CDR1 SQVTM, CDR2 ANQGSEA. The CDR3 is 16 amino acids. Here the CDR3 DNA reads TGCAGCGTTGGGAAAGGGAACAGGGGTGGCGGGGAGACCCAGTACTTC. It specifies CSVGKGNRGGGETQYF.

This rearrangement joins TRBV5-1 to TRBJ2-1, with 11 bases identical to TRBD2. The V gene's germline CDR1 is SGHRS and CDR2 YFSETQ. Unmatched junction bases numbered 8, after V lost 10 bases and J lost 8 bases. The CDR3 contains 13 residues. CDR3 region: CASRGLAEDEQFF. The CDR3 DNA follows: TGCGCCTCTCGGGGACTAGCGGAGGATGAGCAGTTCTTC.

The chain has TRBV5-4 and TRBJ2-1; the D gene is possibly TRBD2 (5 bases). This CDR3 spans 14 amino acids. The V end was cut by 1 base, the J end by 4 bases, with 9 bases between. Germline-derived CDR1 and CDR2 are SGHNT and YYREEE (reference sequence). DNA of the CDR3: TGTGCCAGCAGCTTGAACGGGAAGTACAATGAGCAGTTCTTC. It is translated as CASSLNGKYNEQFF.

This sequence joins TRBV11-3 and TRBJ2-7; TRBD2 matches at 11 bases. Germline V gene sequence: CDR1 SGHNT, CDR2 YENEEA. The CDR3 runs to 15 residues. V gave up 5 bases and J gave up 6 bases; unmatched junction bases: 9. The CDR3 region has the DNA TGTGCCAGCAGCCCCACCGGGCTAGCGGGGGGCGAGCAGTACTTC. Translation gives CASSPTGLAGGEQYF. Full variable domain (missing parts from reference TRBV11-3 and TRBJ2-7): EAGVVQSPRYKIIEKKQPVAFWCNPISGHNTLYWYLQNLGQGPELLIRYENEEAVDDSQLPKDRFSAERLKGVDSTLKIQPAELGDSAVYLCASSPTGLAGGEQYFGPGTRLTVT.

The chain recombines TRBV7-2 with TRBJ2-5, with D tentatively TRBD1 (8 bases). The J call may not be correct, given that the DNA end is closer to TRBJ2-7. The germline gives CDR1 SGHTA, CDR2 FQGNSA. This CDR3 is 14 amino acids long. The DNA of the CDR3 is TGTGCCAGCAGCTTACACAGGGGGAGGGACGAGCAGTACTTC. It yields the protein CASSLHRGRDEQYF.

This chain connects TRBV11-3 to TRBJ2-5, with a tentative D call TRBD2 (5 bases). This CDR3 contains 16 residues. Trimming pared 5 bases from V and 4 bases from J, leaving 20 bases between. Germline CDR1 and CDR2: SGHNT and YENEEA. This chain's CDR3 is CASSRGSGMGSETQYF. CDR3 DNA: TGTGCCAGCAGCCGAGGTTCGGGAATGGGGTCAGAGACCCAGTACTTC.

The V gene is TRBV5-4, the J gene TRBJ1-1, with a tentative D call TRBD1 (5 bases). The germline V and J ends were trimmed by 3 bases and 3 bases, with 18 bases remaining between them. Looked up from germline, CDR1 is SGHNT and CDR2 is YYREEE (reference sequence). The CDR3 extends over 16 amino acids. The CDR3 coding sequence is TGTGCCAGCAGCTCGAGGCGAGGACACAAATACACTGAAGCTTTCTTT. It encodes CASSSRRGHKYTEAFF.

The chain recombines TRBV5-1 with TRBJ1-4; D is unclear. Germline V gene data show CDR1 as SGHRS and CDR2 as YFSETQ. This CDR3 has 15 residues. V dropped 1 base and J dropped 7 bases, with 14 bases sitting between them. The CDR3 DNA reads TGCGCCAGCAGCTTGTACCGGGATCGGAGTGAAAAACTGTTTTTT. Protein: CASSLYRDRSEKLFF.

This clone was seen only a few times. V usage is TRBV5-1 and J usage is TRBJ2-7; 7 positions agree with TRBD2. The V gene end was trimmed by 0 bases and the J gene end by 2 bases; junction bases not matched to a gene: 5. The germline CDR1 and CDR2 sequences are SGHRS and YFSETQ. The CDR3 spans 15 residues. CDR3 sequence reads: CASSLATGTTYEQYF. CDR3 DNA: TGCGCCAGCAGCTTGGCTACGGGGACTACCTACGAGCAGTACTTC.

The V and J genes are TRBV18 and TRBJ2-6; TRBD1 might be the D (5 bases). The V end was cut by 2 bases, the J end by 0 bases, with 23 bases between. The CDR3 is 21 amino acids. Germline V gene sequence: CDR1 KGHSH, CDR2 LQKENI. The CDR3, as DNA: TGTGCCAGCTCACCAACCGTAGTAGTTATGGGGCCACCCTCTGGGGCCAACGTCCTGACTTTC. Translated: CASSPTVVVMGPPSGANVLTF.

V usage is TRBV5-1 and J usage is TRBJ1-4; no clear D gene. Germline V gene sequence: CDR1 SGHRS, CDR2 YFSETQ. The CDR3 is made up of 14 amino acids. Trimming pared 6 bases from V and 6 bases from J, leaving 15 bases between. CDR3 bases: TGCGCCAGCACCCTCGGACGGATTTATGAAAAACTGTTTTTT. Its translation: CASTLGRIYEKLFF.

The gene calls are TRBV14 and TRBJ1-2; TRBD1 agrees at 7 bases. CDR3 length: 16 amino acids. The V gene's germline CDR1 is SGHDN and CDR2 FVKESK. The J segment lost 4 bases and the V segment lost 3 bases, leaving 11 bases of the junction unmatched. CDR3 in amino acids: CASSHKFRDSFYGYTF. In DNA, the CDR3 is TGTGCCAGCAGCCACAAATTTCGGGACAGCTTCTATGGCTACACCTTC.

Concerning this clone: Different DNA sequences within this sample yield the same CDR3. The chain recombines TRBV5-1 with TRBJ1-5; no reliable D call. In germline, CDR1 is SGHRS, CDR2 YFSETQ. V gave up 0 bases and J gave up 7 bases, with 8 bases separating them. CDR3 size: 13 residues. The CDR3 protein is CASSLGQNQPQHF. The CDR3 region has the DNA TGCGCCAGCAGCTTGGGGCAGAACCAGCCCCAGCATTTT.

V usage is TRBV10-2 and J usage is TRBJ2-7, with D possibly matching TRBD1 (6 bases). Between the trimmed V and J ends, which lost 7 bases and 7 bases, there was a span of 20 bases. CDR3 length: 14 amino acids. Germline values: CDR1 WSHSY, CDR2 SAAADI. The CDR3 DNA follows: TGCGCCAGCACTCATAGTGGGGGCCTGGGGGAGCAGTACTTC. It encodes CASTHSGGLGEQYF.

The J gene is TRBJ1-1, the V gene TRBV5-1; D call uncertain. Germline CDR1 and CDR2: SGHRS and YFSETQ. Trimming took off 0 bases at V and 0 bases at J, with 9 bases between the two ends. The CDR3 runs to 15 residues. DNA for the CDR3: TGCGCCAGCAGCTTGGCAGAAACCATGAACACTGAAGCTTTCTTT. The encoded protein is CASSLAETMNTEAFF.

V gene TRBV4-3 combines with J gene TRBJ2-7, with 12 bases fitting TRBD2. The germline V gene encodes CDR1 LGHNA and CDR2 YSLEER. There are 15 residues in the CDR3. The junction had 3 bases not matched to a gene; V was cut back by 2 bases and J by 4 bases. The CDR3 region is CASSQTSGGKYEQYF. As DNA, the CDR3 is TGCGCCAGCAGCCAAACTAGCGGGGGGAAGTACGAGCAGTACTTC.

The chain employs TRBV2 and TRBJ1-5, with D hard to call. Trimming removed 2 bases at V and 0 bases at J, with 5 bases between. The CDR3 is 14 residues long. Germline V gives CDR1 SNHLY, CDR2 FYNNEI. CDR3 protein: CASSELDSNQPQHF. Here the CDR3 DNA reads TGTGCCAGCAGTGAACTCGATAGCAATCAGCCCCAGCATTTT.

Only one count was recorded for this clone. The rearrangement links TRBV2 to TRBJ1-3; maybe TRBD1 (5 bases). The CDR3 runs 13 residues. V was pared by 7 bases and J by 4 bases, with 11 bases between. The V gene's germline CDR1 is SNHLY and CDR2 FYNNEI. The CDR3 region is CASIQGEGNTIYF. The CDR3 bases are TGTGCCAGCATCCAAGGGGAGGGAAACACCATATATTTT. Full variable domain (outside the CDR3, taken from reference TRBV2 and TRBJ1-3): EPEVTQTPSHQVTQMGQEVILRCVPISNHLYFYWYRQILGQKVEFLVSFYNNEISEKSEIFDDQFSVERPDGSNFTLKIRSTKLEDSAMYFCASIQGEGNTIYFGEGSWLTVV.

This clone has more than one count but fewer than ten. The chain employs TRBV9 and TRBJ2-7; D remains ambiguous. Deletions cut 4 bases from V and 0 bases from J, with 8 bases between. This CDR3 spans 13 amino acids. The germline CDR1 and CDR2 sequences are SGDLS and YYNGEE. CDR3 protein: CASSPESSYEQYF. The CDR3 DNA sequence: TGTGCCAGCAGCCCAGAGAGCTCCTACGAGCAGTACTTC.

V and J are TRBV25-1 and TRBJ2-1; 7 nucleotides match TRBD1. CDR3 size: 15 residues. Per the germline V gene, CDR1 is MGHDK and CDR2 is SYGVNS. V lost 6 bases, J lost 9 bases, and 14 bases stayed unmatched. In DNA, the CDR3 is TGTGCCAGCAGCTTAAAGAGGGGACAGTTAAGTGAGCAGTTCTTC. Its protein is CASSLKRGQLSEQFF.

V gene TRBV5-6 combines with J gene TRBJ2-7; D is possibly TRBD1 (6 bases). V was shortened by 0 bases and J by 0 bases, with 16 bases between the two germline ends. The germline V gene has CDR1 SGHDT and CDR2 YYEEEE. This CDR3 spans 17 amino acids. CDR3 sequence: CASSLDPSRGSSYEQYF. Here the CDR3 DNA reads TGTGCCAGCAGCTTGGACCCCAGTAGGGGGAGCTCCTACGAGCAGTACTTC.